Shown below are 15 T cell receptor beta chains from a single sample sequenced in a study of radiotherapy plus CTLA-4 blockade in lung cancer. Profiling relied on immunoSEQ multiplex PCR, and the TCRdb table lists in-frame clones only, not all of them. The sample lists around 130,000 clones, just under 90% seen once, with approximately 6.6% in the top ten. The sample in question was peripheral blood, obtained from a patient treated with radiotherapy plus ipilimumab. Every receptor here comes from a human donor with non-small cell lung cancer that progressed on radiotherapy plus ipilimumab.

In this sample, this clone turned up once. The V and J genes are TRBV29-1 and TRBJ2-3; weak D call: TRBD2 (6 bases). This CDR3 has 12 amino acids. Germline lookup yields CDR1 SQVTM and CDR2 ANQGSEA. The V and J ends lost 6 bases and 1 base respectively, with 8 bases between them. The chain's CDR3 is CSVERGTDTQYF. In DNA form, the CDR3 reads TGCAGCGTCGAGCGGGGCACAGATACGCAGTATTTT.

This clone was seen a single time. The chain is built from TRBV6-1 and TRBJ1-3, with D possibly matching TRBD1 (5 bases). In germline, CDR1 is MNHNS, CDR2 SASEGT. The CDR3 runs to 15 residues. V lost 7 bases to trimming and J lost 1 base, with 14 bases between them. CDR3 sequence: CASTRHGTSGNTIYF. The CDR3 region has the DNA TGTGCCAGCACTCGGCACGGGACTTCTGGAAACACCATATATTTT.

The V gene is TRBV25-1, the J gene TRBJ2-7, with a weak D call TRBD1 (5 bases). This CDR3 spans 15 amino acids. V lost 3 bases to trimming and J lost 3 bases, with 15 bases between them. From germline, CDR1 is MGHDK and CDR2 SYGVNS. CDR3 bases: TGTGCCAGCAGTGAGTCGCGGCAGGGTGTCTACGAGCAGTACTTC. Translated, it gives CASSESRQGVYEQYF.

This chain connects TRBV9 to TRBJ2-2, with unresolved D. Germline loops: CDR1 SGDLS, CDR2 YYNGEE. The CDR3 spans 16 residues. V was shortened by 0 bases and J by 6 bases, with 15 bases between the two germline ends. CDR3 amino acids: CASSVVSPPMAGELFF. As DNA, the CDR3 is TGTGCCAGCAGCGTAGTATCACCCCCCATGGCCGGGGAGCTGTTTTTT. Looking up the rest from reference TRBV9 and TRBJ2-2 gives the full variable domain: DSGVTQTPKHLITATGQRVTLRCSPRSGDLSVYWYQQSLDQGLQFLIQYYNGEERAKGNILERFSAQQFPDLHSELNLSSLELGDSALYFCASSVVSPPMAGELFFGEGSRLTVL.

The chain recombines TRBV2 with TRBJ1-4; no clear D gene. This CDR3 has 11 amino acids. From germline, CDR1 is SNHLY and CDR2 FYNNEI. With 2 bases removed from V and 7 bases from J, the gap between germline ends came to 2 bases. DNA for the CDR3: TGTGCCAGCAGTGAATTTGAAAAACTGTTTTTT. Translated: CASSEFEKLFF. Drawing the rest from reference TRBV2 and TRBJ1-4, the complete variable domain is EPEVTQTPSHQVTQMGQEVILRCVPISNHLYFYWYRQILGQKVEFLVSFYNNEISEKSEIFDDQFSVERPDGSNFTLKIRSTKLEDSAMYFCASSEFEKLFFGSGTQLSVL.

In this sample, this clone turned up once. The V call is TRBV5-4, the J call TRBJ2-2, with a possible D match to TRBD1 (6 bases). Germline lookup yields CDR1 SGHNT and CDR2 YYREEE (reference sequence). Trimming removed 0 bases from V and 7 bases from J, with 10 bases in between. The CDR3 length is 14 residues. This chain's CDR3 is CASSLGRGGGELFF. The CDR3 DNA is TGTGCCAGCAGCTTGGGCAGGGGTGGCGGGGAGCTGTTTTTT.

Regarding this clone: Other nucleotide sequences in the sample specify the same CDR3. The rearrangement joins TRBV19 to TRBJ1-2; 7 positions match TRBD1. The J segment lost 4 bases and the V segment lost 4 bases, leaving 0 bases of the junction unmatched. The germline V gene has CDR1 LNHDA and CDR2 SQIVND (reference sequence). This CDR3 comprises 12 residues. The DNA of the CDR3 is TGTGCCAGTAGTAGGGACAGCTATGGCTACACCTTC. The encoded protein is CASSRDSYGYTF.

J is TRBJ1-5 and V is TRBV6-1, with D tentatively TRBD1 (5 bases). Trimming removed 2 bases at V and 7 bases at J, with 12 bases between. The germline V gene encodes CDR1 MNHNS and CDR2 SASEGT. The CDR3 has 14 amino acids. CDR3: CASSERRVVQPQHF. CDR3 bases: TGTGCCAGCAGTGAACGCAGGGTTGTACAGCCCCAGCATTTT.

In DNA, the CDR3 is TGTGCCAGCACCCTCTCAATGACTGGAAACACCATATATTTT. Its protein product is CASTLSMTGNTIYF. The J gene is TRBJ1-3, the V gene TRBV2; D gene uncertain. Germline loops: CDR1 SNHLY, CDR2 FYNNEI. The CDR3 totals 14 residues. V lost 7 bases and J lost 2, with 12 bases in between.

The chain combines TRBV6-1 with TRBJ2-2, with D possibly matching TRBD1 (6 bases). V was trimmed by 3 bases and J by 6 bases, leaving 17 bases between them. The CDR3 loop spans 16 amino acids. The germline gives CDR1 MNHNS, CDR2 SASEGT. The DNA of the CDR3 is TGTGCCAGCAGTGAGGGGAGCAGGGGTATATCCGGGGAGCTGTTTTTT. Amino acid sequence: CASSEGSRGISGELFF.

In the case of this clone: One junction end does not reproduce the germline sequence, and a read error may be involved. The rearrangement uses TRBV7-7 and TRBJ2-7; 9 bases are a match to TRBD1. Germline lookup yields CDR1 SSHAT and CDR2 FNYEAQ (reference sequence). CDR3 length: 15 residues. DNA for the CDR3: TGTGCTAGCAGCTCGGGACAGGGCATAATCTACGAGCAGTACTTC. Translated, it gives CASSSGQGIIYEQYF.

The chain joins TRBV20-1 to TRBJ1-4; D not resolved. V shed 3 bases and J shed 8 bases, with 7 bases lying between them. Looked up from germline, CDR1 is DFQATT and CDR2 is SNEGSKA (reference sequence). The CDR3 has 11 amino acids. The CDR3 sequence is CSASAGEKLFF. CDR3 in DNA: TGCAGTGCTAGCGCGGGAGAAAAACTGTTTTTT.

V and J are TRBV15 and TRBJ2-7; D may be TRBD2 (7 bases). This CDR3 contains 15 residues. The germline V gene has CDR1 LNHNV and CDR2 YYDKDF (reference sequence). V lost 0 bases to trimming and J lost 3 bases, with 12 bases between them. This chain's CDR3 is CATSRDRGGSYEQYF. The CDR3 DNA is TGTGCCACCAGCAGAGATAGGGGGGGAAGCTACGAGCAGTACTTC.

The chain has TRBV6-1 and TRBJ2-1; 7 bases line up with TRBD2. The CDR3 loop spans 15 amino acids. The V gene's germline CDR1 is MNHNS and CDR2 SASEGT. V gave up 8 bases and J gave up 6 bases; unmatched junction bases: 13. The CDR3 region has the DNA TGTGCCAGCGTAGGAGGACTAGGAGGAACCAATGAGCAGTTCTTC. Its protein product is CASVGGLGGTNEQFF.

The sample holds one count of this clone. The rearrangement uses TRBV11-2 and TRBJ2-3; D ambiguous. Trimming shortened V by 1 base and J by 5 bases, and 10 bases separated the two germline ends. This CDR3 is built from 14 residues. From germline, CDR1 is SGHAT and CDR2 FQNNGV. DNA of the CDR3: TGTGCCAGCAGCTTAGGTGGGAACTTAGATACGCAGTATTTT. Translated, it gives CASSLGGNLDTQYF.